The present entry profiles one T cell receptor (beta chain) with its context. What it binds is not known. The data derive from a study of CD8+ T cells in alopecia areata. Sequencing relied on a cDNA template that was reverse transcribed from extracted RNA. Using immunoSEQ multiplex PCR, the repertoire was profiled, and TCRdb retains in-frame clones only, with some absent. This table has hundreds of thousands of clones, 60% appearing once. Study outcomes and limitations: Persistence during tofacitinib was seen for many expanded lesional clones in scalp and blood. With just one nonresponder, it is still uncertain whether baseline CD8+ expansion relates to response. Among the top 100, expanded CD8+ clones were significantly decreased by tofacitinib, as was scalp clonality.

The V end was cut by 2 bases, the J end by 2 bases, with 7 bases between. The germline V gene has CDR1 SGHRS and CDR2 YFSETQ. The CDR3 runs 13 residues. Regarding treatment: oral pan-JAK inhibitor, 5-10 mg twice daily. The sample was CD4+ T cells sorted from blood, taken around week 54, from a patient treated with tofacitinib. The chain employs TRBV5-1 and TRBJ1-2; D call uncertain. This clonotype was sampled from a human donor with alopecia areata. The CDR3 nucleotides read TGCGCCAGCAGCTTTGACACAAACTATGGCTACACCTTC. Protein sequence: CASSFDTNYGYTF.